This TCR beta chain was identified during a study of T cells in tumors after PD-1 blockade. CDR3 size: 13 residues. The germline V and J ends were trimmed by 5 bases and 3 bases, with 11 bases remaining between them. Germline CDR1 GTSNPN, CDR2 SVGIG (reference sequence). Here immunoSEQ multiplex PCR was the method, and the copy in TCRdb shows in-frame clones only, minus some. The repertoire has tens of thousands of clones, around 74% of them found once; the top ten carry 4.7%. This sequence originates from a human donor with basal cell carcinoma. Sequenced material: PBMCs, taken after anti-PD-1 treatment. The chain employs TRBV30 and TRBJ1-5; weak D call: TRBD1 (5 bases). The chain's CDR3 is CAWCEGPNQPQHF. In DNA, the CDR3 is TGTGCCTGGTGTGAGGGACCCAATCAGCCCCAGCATTTT.